The 3 T cell receptor beta chains given below trace back to one sample, sequenced in a study of shared clonotypes between healthy human individuals. Sequencing was performed with immunoSEQ multiplex PCR; in TCRdb, only in-frame clones are kept and a portion is missing. The table lists 2.3 million or so clones, 80% to 95% of them singletons. Sequences were obtained from naive CD4+ T cells from PBMCs. Subset denoted: CD45RA+ positively selected. These receptors were obtained from a man aged 18 to 35 in good health. Some clones in this sample may be carry-over from other donors' samples.

V usage is TRBV19 and J usage is TRBJ1-4; D is uncertain. V was trimmed by 7 bases and J by 0 bases, leaving 6 bases between them. The length of the CDR3 is 13 residues. Germline lookup yields CDR1 LNHDA and CDR2 SQIVND (reference sequence). The CDR3 DNA is TGTGCCAGTAAGGTTGCAACTAATGAAAAACTGTTTTTT. This codes for CASKVATNEKLFF.

V and J are TRBV28 and TRBJ2-1, with D possibly being TRBD2 (6 bases). CDR3 size: 11 residues. Germline V lookup: CDR1 MDHEN, CDR2 SYDVKM. V was cut by 10 bases and J by 10 bases, with 14 bases left in between. The CDR3 region is CATLFGREQFF. The DNA of the CDR3 is TGTGCCACCCTCTTTGGGAGGGAGCAGTTCTTC.

The V call is TRBV5-6, the J call TRBJ2-4, with 8 positions matching TRBD1. V lost 3 bases to trimming and J lost 7 bases; unmatched junction nucleotides: 3. This CDR3 region has 13 residues. Germline-derived CDR1 and CDR2 are SGHDT and YYEEEE. CDR3 sequence reads: CASSSDRGNIQYF. CDR3 coding DNA: TGTGCCAGCAGCTCTGACAGGGGCAACATTCAGTACTTC.